This T cell receptor (beta chain) was obtained from a study of cytomegalovirus exposure and HLA in healthy donors. This CDR3 has 15 amino acids. Per germline, CDR1 WSHSY and CDR2 SAAADI. The J segment lost 9 bases and the V segment lost 2 bases, leaving 10 bases of the junction unmatched. Primers: 60 Vbeta forward and 13 Jbeta reverse. Profiling relied on immunoSEQ multiplex PCR, and the TCRdb table lists in-frame clones only, not all of them. The data hold around 100,000 clones, with 50% to 65% observed a single time. This clone was recorded a few times. This chain links TRBV10-2 with TRBJ1-5; TRBD1 matches 7 bases. Sequencing was carried out using PBMCs. This TCR derives from a man aged 30-40 years in good health and CMV-seropositive. The CDR3 loop reads CASSEPVGGSGPQHF. In DNA, the CDR3 is TGCGCCAGCAGTGAGCCCGTAGGGGGCTCCGGGCCCCAGCATTTT.